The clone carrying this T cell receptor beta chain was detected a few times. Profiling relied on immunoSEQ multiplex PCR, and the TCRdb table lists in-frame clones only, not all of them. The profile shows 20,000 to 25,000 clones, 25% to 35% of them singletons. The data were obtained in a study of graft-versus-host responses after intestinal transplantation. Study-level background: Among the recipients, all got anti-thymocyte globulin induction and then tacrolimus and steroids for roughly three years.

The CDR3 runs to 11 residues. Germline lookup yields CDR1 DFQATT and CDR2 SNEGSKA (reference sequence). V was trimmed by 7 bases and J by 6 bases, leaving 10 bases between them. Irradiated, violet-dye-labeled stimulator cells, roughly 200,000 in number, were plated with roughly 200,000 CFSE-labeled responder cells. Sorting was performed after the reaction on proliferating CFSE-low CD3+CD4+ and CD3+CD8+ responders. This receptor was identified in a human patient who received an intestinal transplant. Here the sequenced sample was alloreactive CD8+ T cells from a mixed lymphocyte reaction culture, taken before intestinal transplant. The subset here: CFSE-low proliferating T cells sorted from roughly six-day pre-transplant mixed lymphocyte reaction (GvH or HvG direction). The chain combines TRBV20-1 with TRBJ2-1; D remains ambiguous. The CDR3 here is CSGDSSNEQFF. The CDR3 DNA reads TGCAGTGGGGATAGCTCCAATGAGCAGTTCTTC.